These 7 T cell receptor beta chains came from one sample sequenced in a study of PD-1 blockade in classical Hodgkin lymphoma. Autologous stem cell transplantation was followed by relapse in every patient, and brentuximab vedotin exposure varied. Libraries were prepared by immunoSEQ multiplex PCR; TCRdb keeps only in-frame clonotypes and omits some of them. The sample carries tens of thousands of clones, roughly nine tenths recorded once. The specimen comprised peripheral blood mononuclear cells (PBMCs), sampled at baseline. These receptors were obtained from a human donor with classical Hodgkin lymphoma.

This clone occurred once. V and J are TRBV13 and TRBJ2-5, with 11 bases that match TRBD2. V lost 0 bases and J lost 5; bases outside the gene matches: 5. This CDR3 has 16 residues. CDR1 is PRHDT and CDR2 is FYEKMQ in the germline V gene (reference sequence). In DNA, the CDR3 is TGTGCCAGCAGCTTAGGGCCTAGCGGGAGGCCGGAGACCCAGTACTTC. Translated, it gives CASSLGPSGRPETQYF.

This clone is medium-sized (0.01 to 0.1%) within its sample. In DNA form, the CDR3 reads TGTGCCAGCAGCCACGGACAGGGGGAAAGCCTTCGCTATGGCTACACCTTC. Residues: CASSHGQGESLRYGYTF. The V and J genes are TRBV7-9 and TRBJ1-2; 10 nucleotides line up with TRBD1. V lost 5 bases and J lost 4; bases outside the gene matches: 13. The length of the CDR3 is 17 residues. CDR1 is SEHNR, CDR2 FQNEAQ, per germline (reference sequence).

The chain carries TRBV20-1 and TRBJ2-3; D not resolved. The CDR3 contains 9 residues. V lost 4 bases and J lost 5, with 1 base in between. The V gene's germline CDR1 is DFQATT and CDR2 SNEGSKA (reference sequence). The CDR3 protein is CSAKDTQYF. The CDR3, as DNA: TGCAGTGCTAAAGATACGCAGTATTTT.

This clone was seen just once. V and J are TRBV5-4 and TRBJ2-7; D may correspond to TRBD1 or TRBD2 (5 bases each). The CDR3 totals 15 residues. V lost 3 bases and J lost 2, with 15 bases in between. Germline CDR1 is SGHNT and CDR2 is YYREEE (reference sequence). The CDR3 DNA follows: TGTGCCAGCAGCTCGAATCGGGACGTGACCTACGAGCAGTACTTC. It specifies CASSSNRDVTYEQYF. Full variable domain (outside the CDR3, taken from reference TRBV5-4 and TRBJ2-7): ETGVTQSPTHLIKTRGQQVTLRCSSQSGHNTVSWYQQALGQGPQFIFQYYREEENGRGNFPPRFSGLQFPNYSSELNVNALELDDSALYLCASSSNRDVTYEQYFGPGTRLTVT.

This rearrangement joins TRBV5-5 to TRBJ2-2; either TRBD1 or TRBD2 may fit D (5 bases each). Looked up from germline, CDR1 is SGHKS and CDR2 is YYEKEE (reference sequence). The CDR3 sequence is 15 residues long. Trimming pared 0 bases from V and 5 bases from J, leaving 11 bases between. The DNA for the CDR3 is TGTGCCAGCAGCTTGGGGGACCCTCGGACCGGGGAGCTGTTTTTT. Translating gives CASSLGDPRTGELFF.

This chain connects TRBV29-1 to TRBJ2-7, with 13 nucleotides matching TRBD2. Per the germline V gene, CDR1 is SQVTM and CDR2 is ANQGSEA. With 6 bases clipped from V and 3 bases from J, the junction kept 5 bases outside the gene matches. The CDR3 has 14 amino acids. CDR3 in DNA: TGCAGCGTCAGGGGACTAGCGGGAATCTACGAGCAGTACTTC. Its protein is CSVRGLAGIYEQYF.

The chain carries TRBV5-1 and TRBJ1-1; D uncertain. Germline lookup yields CDR1 SGHRS and CDR2 YFSETQ. This CDR3 has 16 residues. Trimming took off 0 bases at V and 1 base at J, with 13 bases between the two ends. CDR3 loop: CASSLGVMNSNTEAFF. CDR3 bases: TGCGCCAGCAGCTTGGGAGTTATGAATTCGAACACTGAAGCTTTCTTT.